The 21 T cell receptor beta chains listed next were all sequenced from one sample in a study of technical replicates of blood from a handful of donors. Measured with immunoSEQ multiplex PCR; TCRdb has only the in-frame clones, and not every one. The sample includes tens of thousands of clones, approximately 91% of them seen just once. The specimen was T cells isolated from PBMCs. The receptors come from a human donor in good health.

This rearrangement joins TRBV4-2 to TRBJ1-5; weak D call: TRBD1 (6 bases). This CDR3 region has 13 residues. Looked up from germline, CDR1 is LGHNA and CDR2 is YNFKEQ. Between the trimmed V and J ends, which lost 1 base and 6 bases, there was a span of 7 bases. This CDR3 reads CASSQAGVQPQHF. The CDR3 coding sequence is TGTGCCAGCAGCCAAGCAGGGGTTCAGCCCCAGCATTTT.

The CDR3 bases are TGTGCCAGCAGCGCCAGGGACAAAGAGAATCAGCCCCAGCATTTT. Translation gives CASSARDKENQPQHF. This chain joins TRBV9 and TRBJ1-5, with D maybe TRBD1 (6 bases). Germline CDR1 is SGDLS and CDR2 is YYNGEE. The V and J ends lost 3 bases and 4 bases respectively, with 14 bases between them. The CDR3 has 15 amino acids.

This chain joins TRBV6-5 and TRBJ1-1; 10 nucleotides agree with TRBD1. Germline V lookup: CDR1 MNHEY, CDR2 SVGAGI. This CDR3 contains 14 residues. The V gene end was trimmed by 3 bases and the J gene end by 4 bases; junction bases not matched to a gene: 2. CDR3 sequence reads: CASSYGQGGTEAFF. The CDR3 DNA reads TGTGCCAGCAGTTATGGACAGGGGGGCACTGAAGCTTTCTTT.

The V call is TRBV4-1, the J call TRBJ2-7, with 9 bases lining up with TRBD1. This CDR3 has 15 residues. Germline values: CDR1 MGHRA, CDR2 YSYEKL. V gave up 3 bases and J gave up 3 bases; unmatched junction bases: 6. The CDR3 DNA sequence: TGCGCCAGCAGCCAGGAGACAGGGGGGGGCTACGAGCAGTACTTC. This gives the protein CASSQETGGGYEQYF.

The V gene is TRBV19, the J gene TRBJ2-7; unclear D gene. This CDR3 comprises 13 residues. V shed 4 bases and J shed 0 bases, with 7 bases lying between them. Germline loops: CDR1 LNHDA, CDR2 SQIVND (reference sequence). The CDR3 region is CASSKMSSYEQYF. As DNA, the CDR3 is TGTGCCAGTAGTAAGATGAGCTCCTACGAGCAGTACTTC.

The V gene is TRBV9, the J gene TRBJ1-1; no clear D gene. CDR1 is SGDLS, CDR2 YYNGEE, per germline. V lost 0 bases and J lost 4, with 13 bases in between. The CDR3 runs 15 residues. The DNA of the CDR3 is TGTGCCAGCAGCGTAGCGGGTAGTTTGGCCACTGAAGCTTTCTTT. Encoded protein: CASSVAGSLATEAFF.

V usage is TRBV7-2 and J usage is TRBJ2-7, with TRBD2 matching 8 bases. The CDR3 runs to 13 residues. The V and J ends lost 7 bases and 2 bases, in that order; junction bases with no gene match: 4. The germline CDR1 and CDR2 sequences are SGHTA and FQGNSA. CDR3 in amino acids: CASNRLATYEQYF. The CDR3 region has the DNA TGTGCCAGCAATCGACTAGCGACCTACGAGCAGTACTTC.

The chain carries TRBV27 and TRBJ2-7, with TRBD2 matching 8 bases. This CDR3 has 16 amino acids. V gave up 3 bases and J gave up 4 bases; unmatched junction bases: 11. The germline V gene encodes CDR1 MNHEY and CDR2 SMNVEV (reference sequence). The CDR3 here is CASSFSAGEREYEQYF. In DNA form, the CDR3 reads TGTGCCAGCAGTTTCTCCGCCGGGGAGCGGGAGTACGAGCAGTACTTC.

CDR3 nucleotides: TGTGCCAGCAGCGCCTGGGACTCCCCCTACAATGAGCAGTTCTTC. Protein sequence: CASSAWDSPYNEQFF. J is TRBJ2-1 and V is TRBV9; perhaps TRBD2 as D (6 bases). V was pared by 3 bases and J by 2 bases, with 12 bases between. CDR1 is SGDLS and CDR2 is YYNGEE in the germline V gene. CDR3 length: 15 residues.

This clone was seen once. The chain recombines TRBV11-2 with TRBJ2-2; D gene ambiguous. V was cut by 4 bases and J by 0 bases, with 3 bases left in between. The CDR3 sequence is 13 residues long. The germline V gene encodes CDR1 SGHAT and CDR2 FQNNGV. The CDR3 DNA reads TGTGCCAGCAGCTATACGAACACCGGGGAGCTGTTTTTT. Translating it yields CASSYTNTGELFF.

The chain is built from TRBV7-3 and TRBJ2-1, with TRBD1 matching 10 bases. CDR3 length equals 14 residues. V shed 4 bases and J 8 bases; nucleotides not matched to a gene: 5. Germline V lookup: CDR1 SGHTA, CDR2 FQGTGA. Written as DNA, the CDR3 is TGTGCCAGCAGCTGGGACAGGGGAGTTGATGAGCAGTTCTTC. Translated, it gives CASSWDRGVDEQFF.

This CDR3 is CASSPRPSGQGNEKLFF. The CDR3 DNA reads as TGTGCCAGCTCACCACGCCCCTCCGGACAGGGGAACGAAAAACTGTTTTTT. The rearrangement links TRBV18 to TRBJ1-4, with 9 bases matching TRBD1. The CDR3 contains 17 residues. V was pared by 1 base and J by 8 bases, with 11 bases of the junction left unmatched. CDR1 and CDR2 from the germline V gene are KGHSH and LQKENI.

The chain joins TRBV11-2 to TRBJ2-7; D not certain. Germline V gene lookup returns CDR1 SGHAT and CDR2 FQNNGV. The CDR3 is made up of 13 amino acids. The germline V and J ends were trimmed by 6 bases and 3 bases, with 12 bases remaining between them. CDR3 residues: CASRRTNSYEQYF. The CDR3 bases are TGTGCCAGCAGGCGCACGAACAGCTACGAGCAGTACTTC.

CDR3 sequence reads: CASSPPTGTGELNEQFF. Here the CDR3 DNA reads TGTGCCAGCTCACCACCGACCGGGACAGGGGAGCTCAATGAGCAGTTCTTC. This chain uses TRBV18 with TRBJ2-1; 10 bases are a match to TRBD1. The germline gives CDR1 KGHSH, CDR2 LQKENI. The CDR3 covers 17 residues. J gave up 6 bases and V 0 bases, and 8 bases lay outside the gene matches.

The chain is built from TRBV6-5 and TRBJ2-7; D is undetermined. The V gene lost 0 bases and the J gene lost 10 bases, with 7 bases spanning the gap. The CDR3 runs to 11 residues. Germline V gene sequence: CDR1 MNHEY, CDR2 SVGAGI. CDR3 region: CASSYSVVQYF. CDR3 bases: TGTGCCAGCAGTTACTCGGTAGTCCAGTACTTC.

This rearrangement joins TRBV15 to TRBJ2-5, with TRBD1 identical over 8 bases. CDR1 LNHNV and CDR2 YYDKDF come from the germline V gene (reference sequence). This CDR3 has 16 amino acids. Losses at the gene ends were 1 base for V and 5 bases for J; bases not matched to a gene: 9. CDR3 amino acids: CATSRVMQGADETQYF. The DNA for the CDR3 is TGTGCCACCAGCAGAGTGATGCAGGGGGCAGACGAGACCCAGTACTTC.

Here the CDR3 reads CASMRIGNTEAFF. The DNA of the CDR3 is TGTGCCAGCATGCGTATCGGGAACACTGAAGCTTTCTTT. The chain carries TRBV6-5 and TRBJ1-1; D gene ambiguous. Germline CDR1 MNHEY, CDR2 SVGAGI. The germline V and J ends were trimmed by 7 bases and 1 base, with 10 bases remaining between them. CDR3 size: 13 residues.

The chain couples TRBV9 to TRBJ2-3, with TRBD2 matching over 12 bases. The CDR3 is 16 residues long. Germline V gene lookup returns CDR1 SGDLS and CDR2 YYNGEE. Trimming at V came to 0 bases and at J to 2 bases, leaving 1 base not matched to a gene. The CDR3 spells CASSVASGRATDTQYF. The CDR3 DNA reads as TGTGCCAGCAGCGTAGCTAGCGGGAGGGCCACAGATACGCAGTATTTT.

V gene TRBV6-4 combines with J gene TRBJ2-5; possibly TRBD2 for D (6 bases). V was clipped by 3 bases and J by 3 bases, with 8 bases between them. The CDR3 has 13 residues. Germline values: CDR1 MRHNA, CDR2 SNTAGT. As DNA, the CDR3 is TGTGCCAGCAGTGAAATAGCGGAAGAGACCCAGTACTTC. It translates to CASSEIAEETQYF.

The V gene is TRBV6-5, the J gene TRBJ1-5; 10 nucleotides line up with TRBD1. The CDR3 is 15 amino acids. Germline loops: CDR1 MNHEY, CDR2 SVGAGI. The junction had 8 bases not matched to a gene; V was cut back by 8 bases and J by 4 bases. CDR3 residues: CASAPGQGVNQPQHF. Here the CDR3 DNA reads TGTGCCAGCGCCCCAGGACAGGGGGTAAATCAGCCCCAGCATTTT.

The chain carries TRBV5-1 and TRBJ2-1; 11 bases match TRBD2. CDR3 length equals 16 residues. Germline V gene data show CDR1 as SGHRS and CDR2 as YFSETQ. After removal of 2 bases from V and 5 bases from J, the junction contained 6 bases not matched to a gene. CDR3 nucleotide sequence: TGCGCCAGCAGCTTAACTTTAGCGGGGGGGAACAATGAGCAGTTCTTC. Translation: CASSLTLAGGNNEQFF.